These 23 T cell receptor beta chains share one sample of origin, sequenced in a study of cytomegalovirus exposure and HLA in healthy donors. Primers: 60 Vbeta forward and 13 Jbeta reverse. The table came from immunoSEQ multiplex PCR; TCRdb's copy has only in-frame clones and leaves some out. The table lists over 90,000 clones, around four fifths of them singletons. The sequenced material came from PBMCs. All receptors come from a man in his forties or fifties in good health and CMV-seronegative.

This sequence joins TRBV11-2 and TRBJ2-7, with no clear D. Trimming took 0 bases from V and 3 from J, leaving 6 bases between them. In germline, CDR1 is SGHAT, CDR2 FQNNGV. This CDR3 comprises 13 residues. Here the CDR3 reads CASSLEQVYEQYF. CDR3 DNA sequence: TGTGCCAGCAGCTTAGAGCAGGTCTACGAGCAGTACTTC.

The CDR3 sequence is CASSFPVAELFF. Here the CDR3 DNA reads TGCGCCAGCAGCTTCCCCGTGGCCGAGCTGTTTTTT. The chain combines TRBV5-1 with TRBJ2-2; no clear D gene. The CDR3 is 12 residues long. Per the germline V gene, CDR1 is SGHRS and CDR2 is YFSETQ. The V end lost 2 bases, the J end lost 11 bases, and 10 bases lay between the germline ends.

V usage is TRBV18 and J usage is TRBJ2-1, with TRBD1 identical over 7 bases. The germline V gene has CDR1 KGHSH and CDR2 LQKENI. CDR3 length: 17 residues. V was pared by 3 bases and J by 0 bases, with 8 bases of the junction left unmatched. The DNA for the CDR3 is TGTGCCAGCTCACCTCCGACAGGGCAGCGCTCCTACAATGAGCAGTTCTTC. It encodes CASSPPTGQRSYNEQFF.

V gene TRBV13 combines with J gene TRBJ2-3, with 11 bases matching TRBD1. J gave up 12 bases and V 5 bases, and 10 bases lay outside the gene matches. The CDR3 length is 14 residues. Germline V gives CDR1 PRHDT, CDR2 FYEKMQ (reference sequence). The CDR3 protein is CASSPRPDRGLQYF. CDR3 bases: TGTGCCAGCAGCCCCCGCCCGGACAGGGGGCTTCAGTATTTT. The whole variable domain, remainder taken from reference TRBV13 and TRBJ2-3, is AAGVIQSPRHLIKEKRETATLKCYPIPRHDTVYWYQQGPGQDPQFLISFYEKMQSDKGSIPDRFSAQQFSDYHSELNMSSLELGDSALYFCASSPRPDRGLQYFGPGTRLTVL.

This clone appeared a few times. V is TRBV6-5 and J is TRBJ2-7; D is perhaps TRBD2 (6 bases). V was cut by 0 bases and J by 5 bases, with 11 bases left in between. The germline gives CDR1 MNHEY, CDR2 SVGAGI. The CDR3 is 14 residues long. CDR3 bases: TGTGCCAGCAGTTACTCGAACGCGGGGCACGAGCAGTACTTC. It is translated as CASSYSNAGHEQYF.

V usage is TRBV5-1 and J usage is TRBJ1-1, with D perhaps matching TRBD1 (6 bases). Germline assignment: CDR1 SGHRS and CDR2 YFSETQ. CDR3 length: 16 amino acids. The ends were cut back, 6 bases at V and 3 bases at J, with 21 bases in the middle. The CDR3 sequence is CASTKSPGGADTEAFF. DNA for the CDR3: TGCGCCAGCACCAAATCTCCGGGGGGCGCGGACACTGAAGCTTTCTTT.

V is TRBV27 and J is TRBJ2-7, with D possibly TRBD1 on 5 matching bases. V was cut by 3 bases and J by 0 bases, with 9 bases left in between. The CDR3 loop spans 14 amino acids. Germline V gives CDR1 MNHEY, CDR2 SMNVEV (reference sequence). The CDR3 DNA reads as TGTGCCAGCAGTTTTGGCAGGGCCTCCTACGAGCAGTACTTC. Encoded protein: CASSFGRASYEQYF.

This clone was seen a single time. V and J are TRBV4-2 and TRBJ2-3; maybe TRBD2 (5 bases). Trimming removed 0 bases at V and 2 bases at J, with 12 bases between. CDR3 length equals 16 residues. Germline loops: CDR1 LGHNA, CDR2 YNFKEQ. In DNA form, the CDR3 reads TGTGCCAGCAGCCAAGAGGCTAGCCCCTCCACAGATACGCAGTATTTT. Amino acid sequence: CASSQEASPSTDTQYF.

The chain combines TRBV15 with TRBJ2-7, with TRBD1 matching 10 bases. CDR3 length: 15 residues. The ends lost 0 bases at V and 6 bases at J; junction bases unmatched: 5. The germline CDR1 and CDR2 sequences are LNHNV and YYDKDF (reference sequence). The CDR3, as DNA: TGTGCCACCAGCAGAGAAGGACAGGGGGTCGGCGAGCAGTACTTC. This translates into CATSREGQGVGEQYF.

There are a few counts of this clone. The chain has TRBV11-3 and TRBJ2-5, with 8 bases aligning to TRBD1. CDR1 and CDR2 (germline): SGHNT, YENEEA. Losses at the gene ends were 2 bases for V and 4 bases for J; bases not matched to a gene: 6. CDR3 length equals 15 residues. The CDR3 here is CASSLYSGGRETQYF. CDR3 nucleotide sequence: TGTGCCAGCAGCTTATATTCAGGGGGCAGAGAGACCCAGTACTTC.

The rearrangement joins TRBV14 to TRBJ1-2; 8 bases match TRBD1. Germline CDR1 and CDR2: SGHDN and FVKESK. The CDR3 consists of 16 residues. V lost 1 base to trimming and J lost 6 bases; unmatched junction nucleotides: 10. The CDR3 sequence is CASSQVTGGAENGYTF. The DNA for the CDR3 is TGTGCCAGCAGCCAAGTTACAGGGGGGGCCGAGAATGGCTACACCTTC.

The chain couples TRBV7-9 to TRBJ1-3, with D possibly TRBD1 on 5 matching bases. Between the trimmed V and J ends, which lost 5 bases and 0 bases, there was a span of 11 bases. This CDR3 has 15 residues. CDR1 SEHNR and CDR2 FQNEAQ come from the germline V gene (reference sequence). The CDR3 protein is CASSDHRFSGNTIYF. For the CDR3, the DNA is TGTGCCAGCAGCGACCACAGGTTCTCTGGAAACACCATATATTTT.

The chain combines TRBV4-3 with TRBJ2-2; D ambiguous. The CDR3 spans 17 residues. V was cut by 0 bases and J by 2 bases, with 13 bases left in between. Germline V gene data show CDR1 as LGHNA and CDR2 as YSLEER. The CDR3 DNA follows: TGCGCCAGCAGCCAAGAGTCGAGCGTAATAAACACCGGGGAGCTGTTTTTT. Its translation: CASSQESSVINTGELFF.

The genes are TRBV10-2 and TRBJ2-2; a possible D gene is TRBD1 (6 bases). Germline V gene sequence: CDR1 WSHSY, CDR2 SAAADI. Trimming took off 7 bases at V and 7 bases at J, with 22 bases between the two ends. The CDR3 runs 16 residues. The CDR3 DNA is TGCGCCAGCACCAACCGGGCACAGGGCCGGGGCGGGGAGCTGTTTTTT. It codes for CASTNRAQGRGGELFF.

The chain has TRBV19 and TRBJ2-1, with D possibly being TRBD1 (5 bases). Trimming left V 11 bases short and J 0 bases short, with 11 bases between. The CDR3 is made up of 13 amino acids. The germline CDR1 and CDR2 sequences are LNHDA and SQIVND (reference sequence). The CDR3 sequence is CAVSQGSYNEQFF. In DNA form, the CDR3 reads TGTGCCGTTTCTCAGGGCTCCTACAATGAGCAGTTCTTC.

The V and J genes are TRBV29-1 and TRBJ1-5; a weak D match, TRBD1 (5 bases). The CDR3 is 15 amino acids. V was shortened by 5 bases and J by 4 bases, with 18 bases between the two germline ends. Germline V gene sequence: CDR1 SQVTM, CDR2 ANQGSEA. CDR3 loop: CSVSDSWGENQPQHF. As DNA, the CDR3 is TGCAGCGTTTCCGACAGTTGGGGTGAAAATCAGCCCCAGCATTTT.

The V and J genes are TRBV9 and TRBJ2-1; 10 bases line up with TRBD2. From germline, CDR1 is SGDLS and CDR2 YYNGEE. Trimming removed 0 bases from V and 2 bases from J; junction bases left unmatched: 8. This CDR3 comprises 18 residues. CDR3 sequence (DNA): TGTGCCAGCAGCGTAGGTAGCGGGGGGTTCCATGCCTACAATGAGCAGTTCTTC. The encoded protein is CASSVGSGGFHAYNEQFF.

The chain joins TRBV7-9 to TRBJ1-4; tentatively, D is TRBD1 (6 bases). V was trimmed by 5 bases and J by 6 bases, leaving 16 bases between them. Per germline, CDR1 SEHNR and CDR2 FQNEAQ (reference sequence). The length of the CDR3 is 15 residues. The CDR3 coding sequence is TGTGCCAGCAGCATCTGGGACATGGAGGATGAAAAACTGTTTTTT. This codes for CASSIWDMEDEKLFF.

CDR3 in amino acids: CASSFGGSDYGYTF. The CDR3 bases are TGTGCCAGCAGCTTCGGGGGGTCTGACTATGGCTACACCTTC. The chain uses TRBV5-6 and TRBJ1-2; possible D gene TRBD1, 5 bases. V gave up 2 bases and J gave up 3 bases, with 11 bases separating them. Germline V gives CDR1 SGHDT, CDR2 YYEEEE. The CDR3 covers 14 residues.

The rearrangement links TRBV4-1 to TRBJ1-1; TRBD1 agrees at 7 bases. The germline V gene encodes CDR1 MGHRA and CDR2 YSYEKL. The CDR3 sequence is 15 residues long. V was pared by 4 bases and J by 8 bases, with 13 bases of the junction left unmatched. The CDR3 DNA follows: TGCGCCAGCAGCCCAATCCTTACACAGGGGCGGGAAGCTTTCTTT. It is translated as CASSPILTQGREAFF.

This clone was seen once. The V gene is TRBV18, the J gene TRBJ1-4; D perhaps matches TRBD1 (6 bases). This CDR3 spans 15 amino acids. Per germline, CDR1 KGHSH and CDR2 LQKENI. Deletions cut 0 bases from V and 7 bases from J, with 12 bases between. CDR3 amino acids: CASSPPGAFGEKLFF. CDR3 nucleotide sequence: TGTGCCAGCTCACCACCGGGGGCGTTTGGTGAAAAACTGTTTTTT. Variable domain in full (rest from reference TRBV18 and TRBJ1-4): NAGVMQNPRHLVRRRGQEARLRCSPMKGHSHVYWYRQLPEEGLKFMVYLQKENIIDESGMPKERFSAEFPKEGPSILRIQQVVRGDSAAYFCASSPPGAFGEKLFFGSGTQLSVL.

CDR3 in DNA: TGTGCCAGTCCCGGGACAGCCTTAGCTAACTATGGCTACACCTTC. It codes for CASPGTALANYGYTF. The chain is built from TRBV2 and TRBJ1-2, with 7 bases that match TRBD1. J lost 0 bases, V lost 9 bases, and 10 bases had no gene match. CDR3 length equals 15 residues. Germline assignment: CDR1 SNHLY and CDR2 FYNNEI.

The sample holds one count of this clone. The chain couples TRBV18 to TRBJ2-7; 7 bases align to TRBD2. Germline V CDR1 and CDR2: KGHSH, LQKENI. V was pared by 1 base and J by 4 bases, with 7 bases of the junction left unmatched. The CDR3 is 15 residues long. In DNA form, the CDR3 reads TGTGCCAGCTCACCACGCCCAGCGGGGATATACGAGCAGTACTTC. Translated, it gives CASSPRPAGIYEQYF.